Sequencing of this T cell receptor beta chain was carried out in a study of regulatory T cells in long-lasting Graves disease. General study points: Gene preferences differed: TRBV28, TRBJ1-2, TRBJ2-5 in persistent cases.

Building the TCR beta libraries relied on iRepertoire HTBI primers, and CDR3 regions underwent Arm-PCR. Original data processing: Samples jointly harbored 60 to 70 TRBV and over 13 TRBJ segments. TCRdb used MiXCR to reprocess the multiplex PCR reads, holding one entry per CDR3 protein. These V and J calls originate from TCRdb's pipeline instead of the authors' own analysis. Among 400,000 to 500,000 distinct CDR3 sequences listed, approximately 15% were seen once. There are many counts of this clonotype. Its antigen is undetermined. The CDR3 extends over 16 amino acids. The ends lost 4 bases at V and 3 bases at J; junction bases unmatched: 3. Time point described: newly diagnosed GD, antithyroid drugs for less than 3 months. PBMCs were the source of the RNA used for TCR sequencing. The same sample was also studied in work on T cells in Graves' hyperthyroidism and ophthalmopathy. In that study: Expanded thyroid clonotypes (above 0.001) were mostly also found in blood. Ophthalmopathy and stable hyperthyroidism were told apart by a 13 V-J model.

This chain joins TRBV12-3 or TRBV12-4 and TRBJ2-2; TRBD2 matches at 12 bases. The input for sequencing was peripheral blood mononuclear cells (PBMCs), taken at new diagnosis, from a patient treated with antithyroid drugs. This receptor was identified in a woman in her fifties or sixties with Graves disease. The CDR3 DNA reads TGTGCCAGCAGTTATGCTAGCGGGAGGGACACCGGGGAGCTGTTTTTT. Translation gives CASSYASGRDTGELFF.